The next 21 T cell receptor beta chains were all read from a single sample in a study of tumor and adjacent non-tumor tissue in lung cancer. A modified ARM-PCR protocol with three rounds of nested PCR amplified TCRbeta. MiXCR, applied by TCRdb to the multiplex PCR reads, yields one record per CDR3 protein. The sample yields tens of thousands of distinct CDR3 sequences, roughly three fifths seen once. This sample's RNA came from whole unsorted tissue. This non-tumor lung sample came from over 3 cm beyond the tumor edge. Sequenced: distant non-tumor lung tissue. The receptors originated from a woman aged 40 to 50 with non-small cell lung cancer.

The J gene is TRBJ1-5, the V gene TRBV6-5, with 9 positions matching TRBD1. This CDR3 has 19 amino acids. With V trimmed by 6 bases and J by 1 base, 16 bases remained unmatched. The germline CDR1 and CDR2 sequences are MNHEY and SVGAGI. CDR3 nucleotides: TGTGCCAGCAGGGTTAGGGGACAGGGAGGTCTTGGGAGCAATCAGCCCCAGCATTTT. Its translation is CASRVRGQGGLGSNQPQHF.

As concerns this clonotype: Its ends do not fully match the called genes, so a read error is possible. This chain joins TRBV29-1 and TRBJ2-5; possible D gene TRBD1, 6 bases. This CDR3 region has 13 residues. Germline V gene lookup returns CDR1 SQVTM and CDR2 ANQGSEA. CDR3 coding DNA: TGCAGTGTTGAGCGCTGGGGACAAGAGAGCCAATACTTC. Protein product: CSVERWGQESQYF.

A note on this clonotype: A read error is possible here, since a much larger clone lies one base away. The chain has TRBV20-1 and TRBJ2-1, with 10 bases identical to TRBD2. CDR3 length: 13 amino acids. The V gene's germline CDR1 is DFQATT and CDR2 SNEGSKA (reference sequence). The CDR3 is CGAPRTSGDEQFF. In nucleotides, the CDR3 is TGCGGTGCCCCAAGGACTAGCGGCGATGAGCAGTTCTTC.

This clonotype was counted between two and nine times. V gene TRBV5-6 combines with J gene TRBJ2-1; 9 bases agree with TRBD1. The germline CDR1 and CDR2 sequences are SGHDT and YYEEEE. The CDR3 is 15 residues long. The trim removed 3 bases at V and 6 bases at J, leaving 7 bases unmatched. In DNA, the CDR3 is TGTGCCAGCAGCTCGGACAGGGGAGCCCTCAATGAGCAGTTCTTC. It yields the protein CASSSDRGALNEQFF.

Sample share makes this clonotype large (0.1 to 1%). The gene calls are TRBV11-2 and TRBJ1-1; tentatively, D is TRBD1 (5 bases). Germline V lookup: CDR1 SGHAT, CDR2 FQNNGV. CDR3 length: 13 residues. Trimming pared 1 base from V and 10 bases from J, leaving 13 bases between. CDR3 coding DNA: TGTGCCAGCAGCTTAGTGGGGGACTCGGGAGCTTTCTTT. As protein: CASSLVGDSGAFF.

This clonotype was recorded at least ten times. The V gene is TRBV7-9, the J gene TRBJ1-1; no definite D call. CDR1 and CDR2 from the germline V gene are SEHNR and FQNEAQ (reference sequence). Between the trimmed V and J ends, which lost 5 bases and 1 base, there was a span of 8 bases. The CDR3 loop spans 13 amino acids. CDR3 DNA: TGTGCCAGCAGCCCCCGACAGAACACTGAAGCTTTCTTT. Translating gives CASSPRQNTEAFF.

A remark on this clonotype: The junction differs from germline at one of its ends, possibly a read error. The CDR3 spells CASSERRTGCTDRQYF. The CDR3 region has the DNA TGTGCCAGCAGTGAACGTCGGACAGGGTGCACAGATAGGCAGTATTTT. This chain connects TRBV6-1 to TRBJ2-3; 8 bases match TRBD1. The CDR3 is made up of 16 amino acids. CDR1 and CDR2 from the germline V gene are MNHNS and SASEGT.

This clonotype has just a few counts. V is TRBV19 and J is TRBJ2-2; tentatively, D is TRBD2 (7 bases). CDR3 length equals 14 residues. The V end lost 6 bases, the J end lost 5 bases, and 13 bases lay between the germline ends. Germline V gene sequence: CDR1 LNHDA, CDR2 SQIVND (reference sequence). The CDR3: CASRRGAETGELFF. The CDR3 nucleotides are TGTGCCAGTAGACGGGGGGCCGAGACCGGGGAGCTGTTTTTT.

The chain combines TRBV20-1 with TRBJ1-6, with no clear D. V lost 3 bases and J lost 0, with 12 bases in between. Germline CDR1 DFQATT, CDR2 SNEGSKA (reference sequence). The CDR3 runs to 16 residues. CDR3 sequence (DNA): TGCAGTGCTAGTGCGACCTCGAGCTCCTATAATTCACCCCTCCACTTT. Protein: CSASATSSSYNSPLHF.

As to this clonotype: Its ends do not fully match the called genes, so a read error is possible. This chain links TRBV12-3 or TRBV12-4 with TRBJ2-5; D remains ambiguous. This CDR3 is 15 amino acids long. In DNA form, the CDR3 reads TGTGCCAGCAGTGATCAGACGGCCGCTACAGAGACCCAGGACTTC. Translated, it gives CASSDQTAATETQDF.

This clonotype ranks as medium-sized. The rearrangement joins TRBV11-2 to TRBJ2-1; 8 positions match TRBD2. The CDR3 runs 17 residues. The V segment lost 5 bases and the J segment 6 bases; nucleotides outside the gene matches: 15. Looked up from germline, CDR1 is SGHAT and CDR2 is FQNNGV. CDR3 sequence: CASSLGGGAKYRNEQFF. The CDR3 DNA is TGTGCCAGCAGCCTCGGGGGGGGGGCCAAGTACCGCAATGAGCAGTTCTTC.

V usage is TRBV15 and J usage is TRBJ2-5; D could derive from TRBD1 or TRBD2 (6 bases each). V was pared by 7 bases and J by 5 bases, with 14 bases between. Germline CDR1 is LNHNV and CDR2 is YYDKDF (reference sequence). The length of the CDR3 is 13 residues. The chain's CDR3 is CATNLGGFETQYF. CDR3 DNA: TGTGCCACCAACCTGGGGGGCTTCGAGACCCAGTACTTC.

In its sample, this clonotype was seen once. A much more abundant neighbour one base away suggests this may be a read error. This chain joins TRBV2 and TRBJ1-3; D not certain. The CDR3 has 13 amino acids. Germline-derived CDR1 and CDR2 are SNHLY and FYNNEI. Trimming shortened V by 10 bases and J by 8 bases, and 18 bases separated the two germline ends. CDR3 coding DNA: TGTGCCACCGGACCCTCGGGAGGAGACACCATATATTTT. It yields the protein CATGPSGGDTIYF.

This clonotype has at least ten counts. The chain uses TRBV20-1 and TRBJ2-4; 10 nucleotides agree with TRBD2. V lost 0 bases to trimming and J lost 3 bases; unmatched junction nucleotides: 11. The V gene's germline CDR1 is DFQATT and CDR2 SNEGSKA (reference sequence). The CDR3 has 18 amino acids. CDR3 in DNA: TGCAGTGCTAGAGATGGAGGTGCTAGCGGGAGCCACAAAAACATTCAGTACTTC. Translated, it gives CSARDGGASGSHKNIQYF.

About this clonotype itself: A junction boundary mismatches the germline segment, possibly from a read error. The genes are TRBV11-3 and TRBJ2-2, with D possibly matching TRBD2 (5 bases). Germline V CDR1 and CDR2: SGHNT, YENEEA. The CDR3 sequence is 14 residues long. DNA for the CDR3: TGTGCCAGCAGCTTGTGTGGGAACACCGGGGAACTGTTTTTT. Amino acids: CASSLCGNTGELFF.

Many counts were recorded for this clonotype. The chain uses TRBV28 and TRBJ2-2; D may match TRBD1 or TRBD2 (5 bases each). Trimming shortened V by 5 bases and J by 5 bases, and 12 bases separated the two germline ends. The CDR3 has 14 residues. Germline values: CDR1 MDHEN, CDR2 SYDVKM. CDR3 nucleotide sequence: TGTGCCAGCAGTCCCGGGACGGCTACCGGGGAGCTGTTTTTT. Protein: CASSPGTATGELFF.

This chain uses TRBV19 with TRBJ2-1, with a possible D match to TRBD2 (6 bases). Germline CDR1 LNHDA, CDR2 SQIVND (reference sequence). V was trimmed by 6 bases and J by 2 bases, leaving 8 bases between them. This CDR3 contains 13 residues. The CDR3 sequence: CASREGPYNEQFF. As DNA, the CDR3 is TGTGCCAGTAGGGAGGGGCCCTACAATGAGCAGTTCTTC.

This clonotype was seen only once. A much larger clone lies one base from this, so it may be a read error. J is TRBJ2-7 and V is TRBV30; D is unclear. This CDR3 has 11 amino acids. The V gene's germline CDR1 is GTSNPN and CDR2 SVGIG (reference sequence). CDR3 amino acids: CAWREAYELYF. Written as DNA, the CDR3 is TGTGCCTGGAGGGAAGCCTACGAGCTGTACTTC.

Note on this clonotype: This may stem from a read error, because a much larger clone lies one nucleotide away. The rearrangement links TRBV5-6 to TRBJ2-7; TRBD1 aligns across 9 bases. J was trimmed by 3 bases and V by 0 bases; bases with no gene match: 16. Per the germline V gene, CDR1 is SGHDT and CDR2 is YYEEEE. This CDR3 contains 19 residues. Here the CDR3 reads CASSLEVPGQGVPIYEQYF. As DNA, the CDR3 is TGTGCCAGCAGCTTGGAGGTCCCGGGACAGGGAGTGCCGATCTACGAGCAGTACTTC.

Of note for this clonotype: The junction differs from germline at one of its ends, possibly a read error. V and J are TRBV7-9 and TRBJ2-3; TRBD1 or TRBD2 may be the D gene (7 bases each). The CDR3 consists of 15 residues. The germline V gene encodes CDR1 SEHNR and CDR2 FQNEAQ (reference sequence). As DNA, the CDR3 is TGTACCAGCTCCAGGGGGGGGGCCGGGGAAGATACGCAGTATTTT. It encodes CTSSRGGAGEDTQYF.

This clonotype was counted only a few times. The chain couples TRBV5-1 to TRBJ2-1; 7 bases fit TRBD2. The V and J ends lost 4 bases and 10 bases, in that order; junction bases with no gene match: 8. The CDR3 runs to 13 residues. CDR1 SGHRS and CDR2 YFSETQ come from the germline V gene. CDR3: CASSPDDGGEQFF. As DNA, the CDR3 is TGCGCCAGCAGCCCGGATGACGGGGGGGAGCAGTTCTTC.